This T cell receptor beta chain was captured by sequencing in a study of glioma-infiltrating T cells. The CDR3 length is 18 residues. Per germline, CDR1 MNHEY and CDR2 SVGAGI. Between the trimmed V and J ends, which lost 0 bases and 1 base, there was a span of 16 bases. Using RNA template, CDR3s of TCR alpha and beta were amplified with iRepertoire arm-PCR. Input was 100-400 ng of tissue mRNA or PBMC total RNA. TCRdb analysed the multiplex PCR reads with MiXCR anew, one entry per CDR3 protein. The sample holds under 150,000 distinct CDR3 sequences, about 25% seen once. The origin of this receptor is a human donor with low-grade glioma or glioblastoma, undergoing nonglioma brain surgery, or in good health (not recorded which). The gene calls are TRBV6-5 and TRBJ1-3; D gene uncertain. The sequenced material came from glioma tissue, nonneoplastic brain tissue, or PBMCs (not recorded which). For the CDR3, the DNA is TGTGCCAGCAGTTACTCGCGGAACACCCGGGCGTCTGGAAACACCATATATTTT. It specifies CASSYSRNTRASGNTIYF.